This record looks at one TCR beta chain sequence and its context. The data derive from a study of blood T cell repertoires in COVID-19. Sequencing was performed with immunoSEQ multiplex PCR; in TCRdb, only in-frame clones are kept and a portion is missing. The sample includes about 130,000 clones, around 81% of them seen just once. Patients of the Seattle cohort, enrolled during active infection, were followed longitudinally. The CDR3 has 16 residues. Germline trimming cut 2 bases from V and 3 bases from J; bases unmatched to any gene: 5. CDR1 and CDR2 from the germline V gene are SGHDN and FVKESK. Sequencing was carried out using peripheral blood. The chain links TRBV14 to TRBJ2-1, with 9 bases fitting TRBD2. The TCR originated in a man aged 25-45 years with COVID-19, enrolled during active disease. The CDR3, as DNA: TGTGCCAGCAGCCAACTGACTAGCGGATTCTACAATGAGCAGTTCTTC. It codes for CASSQLTSGFYNEQFF.